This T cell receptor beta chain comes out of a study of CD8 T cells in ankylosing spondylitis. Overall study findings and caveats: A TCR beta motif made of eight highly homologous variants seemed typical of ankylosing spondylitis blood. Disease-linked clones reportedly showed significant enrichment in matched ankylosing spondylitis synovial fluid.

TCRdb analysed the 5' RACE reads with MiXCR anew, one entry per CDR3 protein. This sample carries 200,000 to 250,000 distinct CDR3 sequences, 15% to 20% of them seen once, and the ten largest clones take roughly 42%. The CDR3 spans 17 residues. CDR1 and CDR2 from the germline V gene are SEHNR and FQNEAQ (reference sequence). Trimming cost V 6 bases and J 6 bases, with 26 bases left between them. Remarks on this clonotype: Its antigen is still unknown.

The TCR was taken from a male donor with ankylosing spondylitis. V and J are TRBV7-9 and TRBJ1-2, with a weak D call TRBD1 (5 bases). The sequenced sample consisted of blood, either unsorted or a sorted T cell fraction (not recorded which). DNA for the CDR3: TGTGCCAGCAGGGCCGGTTCCCCAGGGACGGGAAATGATGGCTACACCTTC. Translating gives CASRAGSPGTGNDGYTF.